This entry features one TCR beta chain sequence. Its antigen remains unidentified. Its ends do not fully match the called genes, so a read error is possible. The length of the CDR3 is 14 residues. CDR1 is MNHNS, CDR2 SASEGT, per germline. This sample was taken from a study of cytomegalovirus exposure and HLA in healthy donors. Study outcomes and limitations: In an earlier analysis, most TCR beta V segments were productive about 90% or about 30% of the time. Reportedly, HLA-A and HLA-B alleles of most subjects were accurately predicted from TCR beta.

A multiplex PCR was run with 60 Vbeta primers and 13 Jbeta primers. Profiled with immunoSEQ multiplex PCR; TCRdb holds only in-frame clones, not every one. The sample holds about 80,000 clones, roughly 78% seen once. Sample: PBMCs. This TCR came from a man between 25 and 39 years old in good health and CMV-seronegative. V and J are TRBV6-1 and TRBJ1-2; 9 positions match TRBD1. For the CDR3, the DNA is TGTGCCAGCAGTGGAACCGGACAGGGGAGAGGCTACCCCTTC. This gives the protein CASSGTGQGRGYPF.